The clone carrying this TCR beta chain has more than one count but fewer than ten. The antigen is undetermined. Together with a sample-barcoded 5' primer, a J-beta primer mix was included in a second PCR lasting about 7 to 11 cycles. Each cDNA was tagged by a template-switch adaptor containing 12 random nucleotides. TCRdb processed the 5' RACE reads anew with MiXCR; each CDR3 protein has one entry. Of about 1,800,000 distinct CDR3 sequences detected, 28% appear once; the ten largest clones hold about 7.7%. This CDR3 is 13 amino acids long. Germline values: CDR1 SQVTM, CDR2 ANQGSEA. V trimming: 4 bases; J trimming: 1 base; junction bases outside the gene matches: 1. This entry comes from a study of blood T cells in healthy people across ages. General observations from the study: Unsorted PBMC material precluded a definitive naive versus antigen-experienced comparison. Versus aged donors, long-lived donors had higher diversity and more naive CD4+ cells. Across the age range, TCR beta diversity per million T cells fell in a roughly linear way.

The TCR sequence derives from a woman in her 30s in good health. The genes are TRBV29-1 and TRBJ1-1; 9 bases are a match to TRBD1. The sample was blood. The CDR3 sequence: CSVGDRANTEAFF. CDR3 coding DNA: TGCAGCGTTGGGGACAGGGCGAACACTGAAGCTTTCTTT.